This note documents a single T cell receptor (beta chain) sequence. No antigen is known for it. V was clipped by 9 bases and J by 1 base, with 16 bases between them. The V gene's germline CDR1 is MDHEN and CDR2 SYDVKM. The CDR3 runs 15 residues. The data are from a study of blood T cells in healthy people across ages. Findings of the study overall: Versus aged donors, long-lived donors had higher diversity and more naive CD4+ cells.

A second PCR, run for roughly 7 to 12 cycles, used a sample-barcoded 5' primer plus a J-beta primer mix. TCRdb called the 5' RACE reads again in MiXCR, with one record for every CDR3 protein. This table has roughly 1,300,000 distinct CDR3 sequences, roughly 64% appearing once. The receptor was isolated from a man aged 18 to 35 in good health. The chain carries TRBV28 and TRBJ2-1, with D possibly being TRBD2 (5 bases). The specimen sequenced was blood. Written as DNA, the CDR3 is TGTGCCAGGGGTTACGGGGATTTATCCTACAATGAGCAGTTCTTC. Translation gives CARGYGDLSYNEQFF.